This entry is about one TCR beta chain. These data come from a study of T cells after somatic rescue of genetic block. The table came from immunoSEQ multiplex PCR; TCRdb's copy has only in-frame clones and leaves some out. The sample has tens of thousands of clones, around 89% seen once; the top ten hold roughly 1.7%. Germline V gene sequence: CDR1 GTSNPN, CDR2 SVGIG (reference sequence). This CDR3 has 17 residues. The V end was cut by 2 bases, the J end by 4 bases, with 24 bases between. The chain links TRBV30 to TRBJ2-7; D is unclear. This clonotype was obtained from a woman younger than 35. Source material: peripheral blood mononuclear cells (PBMCs). This CDR3 reads CAWSSFVVTWNAYEQYF. The CDR3 nucleotides read TGTGCCTGGAGTAGCTTCGTCGTGACCTGGAATGCATACGAGCAGTACTTC.